Below, 28 T cell receptor beta chains from the same sample are listed, as sequenced in a study of cytomegalovirus exposure and HLA in healthy donors. 60 Vbeta and 13 Jbeta primers were used in PCR. Profiling relied on immunoSEQ multiplex PCR, and the TCRdb table lists in-frame clones only, not all of them. The profile shows more than 95,000 clones, 60% to 80% of them singletons. Sequenced: PBMCs. The receptors originated from a man in his 60s in good health and CMV-seropositive.

V usage is TRBV19 and J usage is TRBJ2-5; a possible D gene is TRBD1 (5 bases). V lost 3 bases, J lost 2 bases, and 13 bases lay in between. Germline CDR1 is LNHDA and CDR2 is SQIVND (reference sequence). The CDR3 spans 15 residues. The CDR3 sequence: CASSIGWAGQETQYF. CDR3 coding DNA: TGTGCCAGTAGTATTGGTTGGGCAGGGCAAGAGACCCAGTACTTC.

This clone was found a few times. The chain couples TRBV6-6 to TRBJ2-2; 7 positions agree with TRBD2. Trimming cost V 5 bases and J 6 bases; bases outside gene matches: 3. The V gene's germline CDR1 is MNHNY and CDR2 SVGAGI (reference sequence). The CDR3 runs to 13 residues. CDR3 coding DNA: TGTGCCAGCAGTCGTGGGGGGGCCGGGGAGCTGTTTTTT. It codes for CASSRGGAGELFF.

The chain has TRBV5-4 and TRBJ2-3; no clear D gene. V lost 1 base, J lost 4 bases, and 10 bases lay in between. This CDR3 has 14 amino acids. Germline V gives CDR1 SGHNT, CDR2 YYREEE (reference sequence). CDR3 DNA sequence: TGTGCCAGCAGCTTGTCGCAGGAACCAGATACGCAGTATTTT. This gives the protein CASSLSQEPDTQYF. The full variable domain, with the rest looked up from reference TRBV5-4 and TRBJ2-3, is ETGVTQSPTHLIKTRGQQVTLRCSSQSGHNTVSWYQQALGQGPQFIFQYYREEENGRGNFPPRFSGLQFPNYSSELNVNALELDDSALYLCASSLSQEPDTQYFGPGTRLTVL.

The chain recombines TRBV6-5 with TRBJ1-2, with D maybe TRBD1 (5 bases). V lost 2 bases to trimming and J lost 7 bases, with 11 bases between them. CDR1 is MNHEY and CDR2 is SVGAGI in the germline V gene. The CDR3 is 13 residues long. The CDR3 reads CASSYGLGVGYTF. The CDR3 DNA is TGTGCCAGCAGTTACGGGTTAGGGGTTGGCTACACCTTC.

This clone was detected only a few times. Relative to the germline gene, one junction end is altered; a read error may explain this. This rearrangement joins TRBV7-2 to TRBJ1-1; tentative D call: TRBD1 (5 bases). This CDR3 has 15 amino acids. Germline-derived CDR1 and CDR2 are SGHTA and FQGNSA. CDR3 protein: CASSLGLGQNAEAFF. The CDR3 DNA reads TGTGCCAGCAGCTTAGGGCTGGGGCAGAACGCTGAAGCTTTCTTT.

The chain recombines TRBV5-1 with TRBJ2-5, with 7 bases identical to TRBD1. In germline, CDR1 is SGHRS, CDR2 YFSETQ. Losses at the gene ends were 4 bases for V and 1 base for J; bases not matched to a gene: 4. The CDR3 contains 14 residues. CDR3 sequence: CASSQRQGQETQYF. The CDR3 nucleotides are TGCGCCAGCAGCCAAAGACAGGGCCAAGAGACCCAGTACTTC.

The chain links TRBV9 to TRBJ1-6; D is ambiguous. Trimming left V 0 bases short and J 9 bases short, with 7 bases between. This CDR3 has 13 residues. CDR1 SGDLS and CDR2 YYNGEE come from the germline V gene. CDR3 sequence: CASSVEVSSPLHF. The CDR3 nucleotides are TGTGCCAGCAGCGTAGAAGTCAGTTCACCCCTCCACTTT.

The genes are TRBV2 and TRBJ2-5, with D possibly TRBD2 on 6 matching bases. Germline CDR1 is SNHLY and CDR2 is FYNNEI. CDR3 size: 15 residues. V was clipped by 2 bases and J by 4 bases, with 14 bases between them. CDR3 nucleotides: TGTGCCAGCAGTGAAAATCCGGCGGGGAGAGAGACCCAGTACTTC. As protein: CASSENPAGRETQYF.

The chain uses TRBV9 and TRBJ1-2; 10 bases align to TRBD1. Germline lookup yields CDR1 SGDLS and CDR2 YYNGEE. The CDR3 has 15 residues. Losses at the gene ends were 0 bases for V and 8 bases for J; bases not matched to a gene: 7. CDR3 sequence reads: CASSVAGTGVWGYTF. In DNA, the CDR3 is TGTGCCAGCAGCGTAGCGGGGACAGGGGTATGGGGCTACACCTTC.

The chain recombines TRBV14 with TRBJ2-5; the match to TRBD1 covers 8 bases. CDR1 is SGHDN, CDR2 FVKESK, per germline. V lost 0 bases and J lost 2; bases outside the gene matches: 11. CDR3 length equals 18 residues. The DNA for the CDR3 is TGTGCCAGCAGCCAAGAGGTCAGGACAGGGAGTTTTCAAGAGACCCAGTACTTC. It yields the protein CASSQEVRTGSFQETQYF. The full variable domain, its missing parts supplied by reference TRBV14 and TRBJ2-5, is EAGVTQFPSHSVIEKGQTVTLRCDPISGHDNLYWYRRVMGKEIKFLLHFVKESKQDESGMPNNRFLAERTGGTYSTLKVQPAELEDSGVYFCASSQEVRTGSFQETQYFGPGTRLLVL.

The chain joins TRBV2 to TRBJ2-7; perhaps TRBD2 as D (6 bases). Germline CDR1 and CDR2: SNHLY and FYNNEI. This CDR3 has 16 amino acids. Trimming cost V 2 bases and J 5 bases, with 19 bases left between them. The CDR3: CASSESWGTRTNEQYF. Here the CDR3 DNA reads TGTGCCAGCAGTGAAAGTTGGGGGACTCGTACGAACGAGCAGTACTTC.

The CDR3 reads CASSLDSHNSPLHF. CDR3 bases: TGTGCCAGCAGCTTGGACAGTCATAATTCACCCCTCCACTTT. The V call is TRBV5-4, the J call TRBJ1-6; no clear D. CDR1 is SGHNT and CDR2 is YYREEE in the germline V gene (reference sequence). The CDR3 has 14 amino acids. V gave up 0 bases and J gave up 5 bases, with 6 bases separating them.

The chain couples TRBV11-1 to TRBJ2-3, with D tentatively TRBD2 (5 bases). V was trimmed by 1 base and J by 0 bases, leaving 8 bases between them. The germline V gene encodes CDR1 SGHAT and CDR2 FQDESV (reference sequence). The CDR3 covers 15 residues. Here the CDR3 reads CASSLEWTSTDTQYF. CDR3 DNA sequence: TGTGCCAGCAGCTTAGAGTGGACTAGCACAGATACGCAGTATTTT. The full variable domain, in which reference TRBV11-1 and TRBJ2-3 provide the parts outside the CDR3, is EAEVAQSPRYKITEKSQAVAFWCDPISGHATLYWYRQILGQGPELLVQFQDESVVDDSQLPKDRFSAERLKGVDSTLKIQPAELGDSAMYLCASSLEWTSTDTQYFGPGTRLTVL.

The chain couples TRBV7-9 to TRBJ2-1; D is undetermined. The V end was cut by 1 base, the J end by 0 bases, with 4 bases between. The CDR3 loop spans 14 amino acids. The germline CDR1 and CDR2 sequences are SEHNR and FQNEAQ (reference sequence). The CDR3 loop is CASSLGNSYNEQFF. The CDR3 DNA is TGTGCCAGCAGCTTAGGTAACTCCTACAATGAGCAGTTCTTC. Filled out from reference TRBV7-9 and TRBJ2-1, the complete variable domain reads DTGVSQNPRHKITKRGQNVTFRCDPISEHNRLYWYRQTLGQGPEFLTYFQNEAQLEKSRLLSDRFSAERPKGSFSTLEIQRTEQGDSAMYLCASSLGNSYNEQFFGPGTRLTVL.

This clone appeared a few times. The rearrangement joins TRBV5-5 to TRBJ2-7; a possible D gene is TRBD1 (5 bases). Germline V gives CDR1 SGHKS, CDR2 YYEKEE (reference sequence). The CDR3 is 15 amino acids. Trimming pared 7 bases from V and 7 bases from J, leaving 24 bases between. The CDR3 bases are TGTGCCAGCGCCCCCAGTAGGTGGGGCACTACTGAGCAGTACTTC. This sequence encodes CASAPSRWGTTEQYF.

This clone was seen a single time. The chain has TRBV4-2 and TRBJ2-3; 10 bases match TRBD2. J gave up 0 bases and V 1 base, and 10 bases lay outside the gene matches. Per the germline V gene, CDR1 is LGHNA and CDR2 is YNFKEQ. This CDR3 has 19 amino acids. CDR3 DNA sequence: TGTGCCAGCAGCCAAGTGTCTCTAGCGGGGGCCCGGAGCACAGATACGCAGTATTTT. It codes for CASSQVSLAGARSTDTQYF.

J is TRBJ2-3 and V is TRBV5-4; TRBD2 matches at 9 bases. Germline V gene sequence: CDR1 SGHNT, CDR2 YYREEE (reference sequence). J lost 2 bases, V lost 0 bases, and 4 bases had no gene match. This CDR3 region has 16 residues. The CDR3 DNA reads TGTGCCAGCAGCTTGGGCGGGGGGGCTGCCACAGATACGCAGTATTTT. It yields the protein CASSLGGGAATDTQYF. Based on the CDR3 plus reference TRBV5-4 and TRBJ2-3, the full variable domain is ETGVTQSPTHLIKTRGQQVTLRCSSQSGHNTVSWYQQALGQGPQFIFQYYREEENGRGNFPPRFSGLQFPNYSSELNVNALELDDSALYLCASSLGGGAATDTQYFGPGTRLTVL.

This clone turned up a few times. The genes are TRBV7-9 and TRBJ1-4, with TRBD1 as a possible D gene (6 bases). Germline lookup yields CDR1 SEHNR and CDR2 FQNEAQ (reference sequence). V lost 5 bases and J lost 4, with 11 bases in between. The CDR3 length is 14 residues. The CDR3, as DNA: TGTGCCAGCAGCAAAGACAGGAGTAATGAAAAACTGTTTTTT. Translation: CASSKDRSNEKLFF.

The V and J genes are TRBV9 and TRBJ2-5, with D perhaps TRBD2 (7 bases). Trimming cost V 4 bases and J 5 bases, with 18 bases left between them. The CDR3 sequence is 15 residues long. Germline V lookup: CDR1 SGDLS, CDR2 YYNGEE. CDR3 nucleotides: TGTGCCAGCAGCCCGGGGGGCCTGGGCGGGGAGACCCAGTACTTC. Amino acids: CASSPGGLGGETQYF.

The gene calls are TRBV5-1 and TRBJ2-1; 10 positions match TRBD2. CDR3 size: 16 residues. The V gene end was trimmed by 1 base and the J gene end by 8 bases; junction bases not matched to a gene: 9. Germline V gene lookup returns CDR1 SGHRS and CDR2 YFSETQ. The CDR3 region is CASSLRSSGGRDEQFF. The DNA of the CDR3 is TGCGCCAGCAGCTTGAGGAGTAGCGGGGGGAGAGATGAGCAGTTCTTC.

V usage is TRBV10-3 and J usage is TRBJ2-5, with 10 bases matching TRBD1. Trimming took 6 bases from V and 2 from J; bases not matched to a gene: 3. Germline lookup yields CDR1 ENHRY and CDR2 SYGVKD. The CDR3 runs 14 residues. Written as DNA, the CDR3 is TGTGCCATCAGCCTGGGACAGGGGCAAGAGACCCAGTACTTC. The encoded protein is CAISLGQGQETQYF.

The rearrangement joins TRBV20-1 to TRBJ1-2; 9 bases are a match to TRBD1. The CDR3 contains 11 residues. The germline gives CDR1 DFQATT, CDR2 SNEGSKA (reference sequence). The CDR3 nucleotides read TGCAGGGGACAGGGAGGGATTGGCTACACCTTC. It specifies CRGQGGIGYTF.

This clone was seen a few times. V is TRBV5-6 and J is TRBJ2-3; D unclear. From germline, CDR1 is SGHDT and CDR2 YYEEEE. The CDR3 sequence is 14 residues long. V shed 2 bases and J shed 12 bases, with 19 bases lying between them. CDR3 residues: CASSFRQASQIQYF. DNA for the CDR3: TGTGCCAGCAGCTTCAGGCAGGCCTCACAAATCCAGTATTTT.

The chain combines TRBV28 with TRBJ1-2; the match to TRBD1 covers 9 bases. The V gene end was trimmed by 2 bases and the J gene end by 7 bases; junction bases not matched to a gene: 5. This CDR3 contains 14 residues. Germline CDR1 is MDHEN and CDR2 is SYDVKM. In DNA form, the CDR3 reads TGTGCCAGCAGTTTAAGGACAGGGGACAGTGGCTACACCTTC. Translated: CASSLRTGDSGYTF.

The gene calls are TRBV30 and TRBJ2-3; the D gene is possibly TRBD1 (6 bases). The germline V gene has CDR1 GTSNPN and CDR2 SVGIG (reference sequence). Deletions cut 3 bases from V and 7 bases from J, with 17 bases between. The CDR3 totals 14 residues. CDR3 protein: CAWRLSFQGNTQYF. CDR3 nucleotide sequence: TGTGCCTGGAGGTTAAGCTTTCAGGGGAATACGCAGTATTTT.

This clone showed up just a few times. J is TRBJ1-4 and V is TRBV9; 7 bases line up with TRBD1. J was trimmed by 13 bases and V by 0 bases; bases with no gene match: 9. Germline V gene lookup returns CDR1 SGDLS and CDR2 YYNGEE. The CDR3 contains 14 residues. DNA of the CDR3: TGTGCCAGCAGCGTAGCACAGGGGATGGGGAGACTGTTTTTT. Its protein product is CASSVAQGMGRLFF.

The chain employs TRBV18 and TRBJ2-5, with no clear D. The germline V gene encodes CDR1 KGHSH and CDR2 LQKENI. V shed 0 bases and J shed 5 bases, with 7 bases lying between them. The CDR3 loop spans 13 amino acids. CDR3 nucleotides: TGTGCCAGCTCACCACCGCCCGGGGAGACCCAGTACTTC. Protein sequence: CASSPPPGETQYF.

CDR3 sequence reads: CASSKGSGTGYQETQYF. The CDR3, as DNA: TGTGCCAGCAGCAAGGGGTCCGGTACAGGATACCAAGAGACCCAGTACTTC. V and J are TRBV7-9 and TRBJ2-5; possible D gene TRBD1, 5 bases. The length of the CDR3 is 17 residues. Trimming left V 5 bases short and J 0 bases short, with 19 bases between. Per the germline V gene, CDR1 is SEHNR and CDR2 is FQNEAQ (reference sequence).